Presented here are 16 T cell receptor beta chains from one specimen sequenced in a study of cytomegalovirus exposure and HLA in healthy donors (dated by TCRdb to the late 2010s). The library was prepared using the immunoSEQ multiplex PCR assay. The multiplex PCR relied on a mix of 60 forward primers for TCR Vbeta segments and 13 reverse primers for TCR Jbeta segments. TCRdb holds this immuneACCESS table with in-frame rearrangements only. Some clones are missing; in checked studies, unresolved V genes explain under half, and the rest has no known cause. The sample table holds 65,000 to 90,000 clones, of which 75% to 90% were seen once. The top ten constitute roughly 2% of the sample. Sample: PBMCs. The receptors were gathered from a woman between 25 and 40 years old in good health and CMV-seronegative.

This rearrangement joins TRBV6-5 to TRBJ2-1; the match to TRBD1 covers 8 bases. Per germline, CDR1 MNHEY and CDR2 SVGAGI. Losses at the gene ends were 4 bases for V and 3 bases for J; bases not matched to a gene: 5. CDR3 length: 15 residues. This chain's CDR3 is CASSFGTGRYNEQFF. The CDR3 region has the DNA TGTGCCAGCAGTTTCGGGACAGGACGCTACAATGAGCAGTTCTTC.

This chain links TRBV6-1 with TRBJ2-4; 8 nucleotides align to TRBD1. This CDR3 has 15 residues. Trimming cost V 3 bases and J 3 bases; bases outside gene matches: 4. CDR1 is MNHNS and CDR2 is SASEGT in the germline V gene. CDR3 loop: CASSDRGLVKNIQYF. Here the CDR3 DNA reads TGTGCCAGCAGTGACAGGGGGCTTGTCAAAAACATTCAGTACTTC.

CDR3 residues: CASSLRTGAYEQYF. Written as DNA, the CDR3 is TGTGCCAGCAGTTTACGAACAGGGGCCTACGAGCAGTACTTC. V gene TRBV27 combines with J gene TRBJ2-7; 7 bases are shared with TRBD1. The V gene end was trimmed by 2 bases and the J gene end by 2 bases; junction bases not matched to a gene: 3. Per germline, CDR1 MNHEY and CDR2 SMNVEV (reference sequence). The CDR3 sequence is 14 residues long.

V gene TRBV7-3 combines with J gene TRBJ2-2, with 9 nucleotides matching TRBD2. The CDR3 has 17 residues. V was pared by 5 bases and J by 0 bases, with 7 bases of the junction left unmatched. Germline CDR1 SGHTA, CDR2 FQGTGA. The CDR3 here is CASSLTSGTANTGELFF. The CDR3 DNA reads TGTGCCAGCAGCCTGACTAGCGGTACCGCGAACACCGGGGAGCTGTTTTTT.

The genes are TRBV11-3 and TRBJ2-5; the D is unclear. Germline CDR1 SGHNT, CDR2 YENEEA. The CDR3 contains 14 residues. Trimming cost V 1 base and J 1 base, with 7 bases left between them. The CDR3 coding sequence is TGTGCCAGCAGCTTAGTTACGGTCCAAGAGACCCAGTACTTC. Encoded protein: CASSLVTVQETQYF.

The chain recombines TRBV5-1 with TRBJ2-7; 8 nucleotides match TRBD2. Germline values: CDR1 SGHRS, CDR2 YFSETQ. The J segment lost 6 bases and the V segment lost 0 bases, leaving 11 bases of the junction unmatched. This CDR3 spans 16 amino acids. CDR3 sequence (DNA): TGCGCCAGCAGCTTGGAAGGGTCCCTCGGGGGGGGCGAGCAGTACTTC. Translation gives CASSLEGSLGGGEQYF.

This sequence joins TRBV4-2 and TRBJ2-1, with 15 bases matching TRBD2. This CDR3 contains 17 residues. In germline, CDR1 is LGHNA, CDR2 YNFKEQ. V dropped 6 bases and J dropped 0; count of bases not matched to a gene: 3. The CDR3 nucleotides are TGTGCCAGCAGTCAGGGACTAGCGGGAGGCTCCTACAATGAGCAGTTCTTC. Its translation: CASSQGLAGGSYNEQFF.

The chain uses TRBV9 and TRBJ1-3, with D uncertain. There are 17 residues in the CDR3. Looked up from germline, CDR1 is SGDLS and CDR2 is YYNGEE. Trimming removed 0 bases at V and 0 bases at J, with 13 bases between. The CDR3 sequence: CASSVVAGSSSGNTIYF. In DNA, the CDR3 is TGTGCCAGCAGCGTAGTGGCAGGTTCGAGCTCTGGAAACACCATATATTTT. The entire variable domain, with the rest obtained from reference TRBV9 and TRBJ1-3, is as follows: DSGVTQTPKHLITATGQRVTLRCSPRSGDLSVYWYQQSLDQGLQFLIQYYNGEERAKGNILERFSAQQFPDLHSELNLSSLELGDSALYFCASSVVAGSSSGNTIYFGEGSWLTVV.

A single count supports this clone. CDR3 loop: CASSQNRVGEQYF. The CDR3 coding sequence is TGTGCCAGCAGCCAAAACAGGGTCGGTGAGCAGTACTTC. The chain employs TRBV7-6 and TRBJ2-5, with a tentative D call TRBD1 (6 bases). Germline V CDR1 and CDR2: SGHVS, FNYEAQ. This CDR3 is built from 13 residues. Trimming shortened V by 5 bases and J by 11 bases, and 18 bases separated the two germline ends.

J is TRBJ2-1 and V is TRBV19; 11 nucleotides align to TRBD2. The CDR3 spans 14 residues. V was pared by 7 bases and J by 4 bases, with 3 bases of the junction left unmatched. Germline CDR1 LNHDA, CDR2 SQIVND (reference sequence). The CDR3 region is CASNLAGGYNEQFF. The CDR3 DNA reads as TGTGCCAGTAATTTAGCGGGGGGGTACAATGAGCAGTTCTTC.

The CDR3 coding sequence is TGTGCCAGCTCACCCTGGAAAGGGGTAGGTGAAGCTTTCTTT. This codes for CASSPWKGVGEAFF. This chain connects TRBV18 to TRBJ1-1; TRBD1 is a possible D gene (5 bases). CDR1 is KGHSH and CDR2 is LQKENI in the germline V gene. Trimming shortened V by 3 bases and J by 7 bases, and 15 bases separated the two germline ends. This CDR3 comprises 14 residues.

This rearrangement joins TRBV10-1 to TRBJ2-5, with D perhaps TRBD1 (5 bases). Germline-derived CDR1 and CDR2 are WNHNN and SYGVQD (reference sequence). Trimming pared 6 bases from V and 5 bases from J, leaving 16 bases between. This CDR3 spans 14 amino acids. The CDR3 is CASSQAGIGETQYF. The DNA for the CDR3 is TGCGCCAGCAGCCAGGCAGGGATCGGGGAGACCCAGTACTTC.

V is TRBV19 and J is TRBJ1-6, with TRBD1 matching 7 bases. Germline trimming cut 3 bases from V and 4 bases from J; bases unmatched to any gene: 0. CDR3 length: 14 residues. The V gene's germline CDR1 is LNHDA and CDR2 SQIVND (reference sequence). The CDR3 loop is CASSMGQYNSPLHF. The CDR3 DNA sequence: TGTGCCAGTAGTATGGGACAGTATAATTCACCCCTCCACTTT.

This chain connects TRBV7-2 to TRBJ2-2; the match to TRBD2 covers 7 bases. The CDR3 runs to 17 residues. After removal of 5 bases from V and 7 bases from J, the junction contained 16 bases not matched to a gene. Germline V gene sequence: CDR1 SGHTA, CDR2 FQGNSA. DNA of the CDR3: TGTGCCAGCAGCGAAACCCGACTCGCGGGAGCGGGCGGGGAGCTGTTTTTT. This sequence encodes CASSETRLAGAGGELFF.

This clone was picked up one time. This chain joins TRBV27 and TRBJ1-6; TRBD1 aligns across 9 bases. The CDR3 consists of 16 residues. Germline CDR1 MNHEY, CDR2 SMNVEV (reference sequence). V lost 5 bases to trimming and J lost 5 bases; unmatched junction nucleotides: 7. CDR3 amino acids: CASSPDRGYNNSPLHF. In DNA form, the CDR3 reads TGTGCCAGCAGTCCGGACAGGGGATACAATAATTCACCCCTCCACTTT.

This sequence joins TRBV5-4 and TRBJ2-7; TRBD1 aligns across 9 bases. The ends lost 4 bases at V and 4 bases at J; junction bases unmatched: 18. This CDR3 has 18 amino acids. Germline CDR1 is SGHNT and CDR2 is YYREEE (reference sequence). The CDR3 loop is CASSPRGVVGQGLYEQYF. The CDR3, as DNA: TGTGCCAGCAGCCCCCGAGGGGTAGTAGGACAGGGGCTTTACGAGCAGTACTTC.